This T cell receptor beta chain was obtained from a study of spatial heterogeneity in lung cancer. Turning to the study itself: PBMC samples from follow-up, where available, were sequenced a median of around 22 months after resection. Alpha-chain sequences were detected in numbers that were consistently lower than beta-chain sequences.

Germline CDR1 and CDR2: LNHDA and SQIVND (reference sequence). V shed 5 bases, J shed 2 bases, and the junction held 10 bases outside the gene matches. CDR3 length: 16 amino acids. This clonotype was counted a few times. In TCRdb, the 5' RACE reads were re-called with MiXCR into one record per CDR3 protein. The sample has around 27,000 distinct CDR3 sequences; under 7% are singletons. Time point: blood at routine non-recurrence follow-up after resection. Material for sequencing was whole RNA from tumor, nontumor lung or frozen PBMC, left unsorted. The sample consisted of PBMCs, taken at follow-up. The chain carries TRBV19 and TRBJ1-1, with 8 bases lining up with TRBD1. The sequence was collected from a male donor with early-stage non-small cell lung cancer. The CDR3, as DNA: TGTGCCAGTAGTCCGCGACAGGGGCCTATAAACACTGAAGCTTTCTTT. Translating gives CASSPRQGPINTEAFF.